One and the same sample provided the 32 T cell receptor beta chains below, sequenced in a study of identifying expanded T cells in peripheral blood. TCRdb's copy holds only in-frame clones and misses some; the assay was immunoSEQ multiplex PCR. The sample holds tens of thousands of clones, roughly 84% seen once. The sequencing input was blood. The receptors stem from a person aged 18 to 70 in good health.

The gene calls are TRBV28 and TRBJ2-5, with D tentatively TRBD2 (7 bases). The CDR3 totals 16 residues. Germline values: CDR1 MDHEN, CDR2 SYDVKM. V gave up 6 bases and J gave up 5 bases, with 22 bases separating them. In nucleotides, the CDR3 is TGTGCCAGCAGCCGTAACTTAAGGGAGGGGGAGGAGACCCAGTACTTC. It is translated as CASSRNLREGEETQYF.

CDR3 region: CASSHTGGSYNEQFF. CDR3 nucleotide sequence: TGTGCCAGCAGTCACACAGGGGGCTCCTACAATGAGCAGTTCTTC. The rearrangement joins TRBV28 to TRBJ2-1, with TRBD1 identical over 8 bases. Germline trimming cut 5 bases from V and 0 bases from J; bases unmatched to any gene: 3. The CDR3 runs 15 residues. Germline assignment: CDR1 MDHEN and CDR2 SYDVKM.

This clone was counted between two and nine times. The rearrangement uses TRBV30 and TRBJ1-5; D unresolved. The length of the CDR3 is 13 residues. Trimming took off 5 bases at V and 6 bases at J, with 14 bases between the two ends. Looked up from germline, CDR1 is GTSNPN and CDR2 is SVGIG (reference sequence). This CDR3 reads CAWSNGVSQPQHF. CDR3 bases: TGTGCCTGGTCCAACGGGGTATCTCAGCCCCAGCATTTT.

This rearrangement joins TRBV19 to TRBJ1-5; D gene ambiguous. Germline V gene data show CDR1 as LNHDA and CDR2 as SQIVND (reference sequence). This CDR3 is built from 15 residues. With 1 base removed from V and 0 bases from J, the gap between germline ends came to 7 bases. The CDR3 DNA reads as TGTGCCAGTAGTATAGCAGTCTATAGCAATCAGCCCCAGCATTTT. This gives the protein CASSIAVYSNQPQHF.

The V call is TRBV28, the J call TRBJ1-3; D call uncertain. CDR3 size: 14 residues. V gave up 3 bases and J gave up 0 bases, with 6 bases separating them. Germline V gives CDR1 MDHEN, CDR2 SYDVKM. CDR3 amino acids: CASSFLHSGNTIYF. The DNA of the CDR3 is TGTGCCAGCAGTTTCCTTCACTCTGGAAACACCATATATTTT.

The chain links TRBV21-1 to TRBJ1-4; the table assigns TRBD1, which was not confirmed against the DNA. TRBV21-1 is reported as a pseudogene. This CDR3 comprises 14 residues. CDR3 DNA sequence: TGTGCCAGAAGCCCGTGGCAGGGCATTGAAAAACTGTTTTTT. It is translated as CARSPWQGIEKLFF.

This clone came up a few times. V and J are TRBV30 and TRBJ2-7; D remains ambiguous. CDR3 length: 15 amino acids. V lost 1 base and J 4 bases, leaving 17 bases between the germline ends. Germline CDR1 reads GTSNPN; CDR2 reads SVGIG (reference sequence). CDR3 DNA sequence: TGTGCCTGGAGTGAGGTTAGAATCTGGGGTTACGAGCAGTACTTC. Translation gives CAWSEVRIWGYEQYF.

This clone was found a few times. The J gene is TRBJ2-7, the V gene TRBV7-2; D not resolved. CDR3 length: 15 amino acids. Trimming left V 7 bases short and J 5 bases short, with 21 bases between. Germline assignment: CDR1 SGHTA and CDR2 FQGNSA. The CDR3 DNA reads as TGTGCCAGCACATACACTTCGGGTAAGGGCCACGAGCAGTACTTC. Protein product: CASTYTSGKGHEQYF.

This clone occurred once. V gene TRBV5-4 combines with J gene TRBJ2-7; weak D call: TRBD2 (6 bases). With 4 bases removed from V and 1 base from J, the gap between germline ends came to 18 bases. Germline V CDR1 and CDR2: SGHNT, YYREEE (reference sequence). The CDR3 extends over 16 amino acids. CDR3 residues: CASSLGGPATSYEQYF. The CDR3, as DNA: TGTGCCAGCAGCCTCGGGGGTCCCGCCACTTCCTACGAGCAGTACTTC.

The V call is TRBV9, the J call TRBJ2-2, with TRBD1 matching over 10 bases. Losses at the gene ends were 4 bases for V and 3 bases for J; bases not matched to a gene: 12. This CDR3 contains 18 residues. CDR1 is SGDLS, CDR2 YYNGEE, per germline. DNA of the CDR3: TGTGCCAGCAGCCCGCGACAGGGGGCGCGGTTGTACACCGGGGAGCTGTTTTTT. It yields the protein CASSPRQGARLYTGELFF.

The V and J genes are TRBV4-3 and TRBJ2-3; 8 bases map to TRBD2. Germline V gene data show CDR1 as LGHNA and CDR2 as YSLEER. The junction had 8 bases not matched to a gene; V was cut back by 0 bases and J by 6 bases. This CDR3 has 16 amino acids. The CDR3 is CASSQDQVAGGDTQYF. The CDR3 DNA reads as TGCGCCAGCAGCCAAGATCAAGTTGCGGGAGGTGATACGCAGTATTTT.

This clone turned up a few times. The V and J genes are TRBV30 and TRBJ2-2; possible D gene TRBD1, 6 bases. Germline V gene data show CDR1 as GTSNPN and CDR2 as SVGIG (reference sequence). The CDR3 loop spans 12 amino acids. V lost 4 bases and J lost 6, with 9 bases in between. The CDR3 nucleotides read TGTGCCTGGACAGGGGTAGCCGGGGAGCTGTTTTTT. Protein sequence: CAWTGVAGELFF.

The CDR3 protein is CSVEAPVLDDRGLGTQYF. CDR3 coding DNA: TGCAGCGTTGAAGCACCCGTACTTGACGACAGGGGGCTAGGGACCCAGTACTTC. The chain uses TRBV29-1 and TRBJ2-5; 10 bases line up with TRBD1. Germline trimming cut 1 base from V and 7 bases from J; bases unmatched to any gene: 18. The CDR3 spans 18 residues. Germline V lookup: CDR1 SQVTM, CDR2 ANQGSEA.

The chain employs TRBV28 and TRBJ2-7; D not resolved. CDR1 is MDHEN, CDR2 SYDVKM, per germline. This CDR3 has 12 amino acids. Trimming cost V 3 bases and J 1 base, with 4 bases left between them. The DNA of the CDR3 is TGTGCCAGCAGTTTGCAATCCTACGAGCAGTACTTC. It is translated as CASSLQSYEQYF.

The gene calls are TRBV29-1 and TRBJ2-7; perhaps TRBD1 as D (5 bases). V dropped 4 bases and J dropped 3 bases, with 16 bases sitting between them. The length of the CDR3 is 14 residues. Looked up from germline, CDR1 is SQVTM and CDR2 is ANQGSEA. The CDR3 DNA reads TGCAGCGTTGCGGCGCCAGGGTGGCTCTACGAGCAGTACTTC. This gives the protein CSVAAPGWLYEQYF.

The chain carries TRBV10-3 and TRBJ2-2; D assignment may be TRBD1 or TRBD2 (5 bases each). Germline values: CDR1 ENHRY, CDR2 SYGVKD. CDR3 length equals 14 residues. The V end lost 7 bases, the J end lost 1 base, and 10 bases lay between the germline ends. In DNA form, the CDR3 reads TGTGCCATCACTGGGACGGGGAACACCGGGGAGCTGTTTTTT. It yields the protein CAITGTGNTGELFF.

The genes are TRBV4-1 and TRBJ2-1; 7 bases match TRBD2. The CDR3 has 14 residues. The germline gives CDR1 MGHRA, CDR2 YSYEKL. The ends lost 1 base at V and 6 bases at J; junction bases unmatched: 3. The CDR3 DNA reads as TGCGCCAGCAGCCAAGCCTGGGGGGGCAATGAGCAGTTCTTC. Translating gives CASSQAWGGNEQFF.

The chain uses TRBV11-3 and TRBJ2-1, with D tentatively TRBD2 (5 bases). The CDR3 covers 14 residues. From germline, CDR1 is SGHNT and CDR2 YENEEA. V was cut by 4 bases and J by 7 bases, with 14 bases left in between. CDR3 region: CASSSGTSLNEQFF. The CDR3 DNA reads TGTGCCAGCAGCTCCGGTACTAGTCTGAATGAGCAGTTCTTC.

The chain recombines TRBV4-3 with TRBJ2-7, with TRBD1 identical over 7 bases. The V and J ends lost 4 bases and 5 bases, in that order; junction bases with no gene match: 11. Germline CDR1 is LGHNA and CDR2 is YSLEER. CDR3 length: 15 residues. The CDR3 sequence is CASSPRQGNVNEQYF. The CDR3 DNA sequence: TGCGCCAGCAGCCCCCGACAGGGTAATGTGAACGAGCAGTACTTC.

This chain uses TRBV18 with TRBJ1-4, with D possibly being TRBD1 (6 bases). The germline gives CDR1 KGHSH, CDR2 LQKENI. V dropped 6 bases and J dropped 8 bases, with 16 bases sitting between them. The CDR3 spans 14 residues. The CDR3 is CASSPGGAEEKLFF. CDR3 nucleotide sequence: TGTGCCAGCTCTCCCGGGGGGGCCGAGGAAAAACTGTTTTTT.

The CDR3 here is CASSKVIFGVKETQYF. CDR3 nucleotides: TGTGCCAGCAGCAAAGTTATATTTGGGGTGAAAGAGACCCAGTACTTC. The chain joins TRBV21-1 to TRBJ2-5. TRBV21-1 is a pseudogene. The CDR3 runs to 16 residues.

This clone is a singleton in its sample. The chain links TRBV9 to TRBJ2-1, with 7 bases that match TRBD1. Germline CDR1 and CDR2: SGDLS and YYNGEE. There are 15 residues in the CDR3. Trimming cost V 0 bases and J 0 bases; bases outside gene matches: 0. The CDR3 is CASSVGDSSYNEQFF. As DNA, the CDR3 is TGTGCCAGCAGCGTAGGGGACAGCTCCTACAATGAGCAGTTCTTC.

The V and J genes are TRBV19 and TRBJ2-5, with TRBD1 identical over 10 bases. This CDR3 has 14 amino acids. Trimming at V came to 5 bases and at J to 4 bases, leaving 4 bases not matched to a gene. CDR1 is LNHDA, CDR2 SQIVND, per germline (reference sequence). Written as DNA, the CDR3 is TGTGCCAGTAGTCCTTGGACAGGGGGAGAGACCCAGTACTTC. It is translated as CASSPWTGGETQYF.

The chain joins TRBV10-3 to TRBJ2-3; 11 positions match TRBD2. CDR3 length: 14 amino acids. Per germline, CDR1 ENHRY and CDR2 SYGVKD. V lost 10 bases and J lost 2; bases outside the gene matches: 5. The CDR3 loop is CATFSGRATDTQYF. CDR3 nucleotides: TGTGCCACGTTTAGCGGGAGGGCCACAGATACGCAGTATTTT.

The rearrangement joins TRBV6-5 to TRBJ1-1; weak D call: TRBD1 (5 bases). The CDR3 contains 15 residues. Germline CDR1 and CDR2: MNHEY and SVGAGI. Deletions cut 6 bases from V and 1 base from J, with 15 bases between. In nucleotides, the CDR3 is TGTGCCAGCAGAAAAGGACACAGTACGAACACTGAAGCTTTCTTT. Translated: CASRKGHSTNTEAFF.

The chain carries TRBV7-2 and TRBJ2-3, with 14 bases fitting TRBD2. Germline CDR1 is SGHTA and CDR2 is FQGNSA. This CDR3 has 16 amino acids. V was pared by 3 bases and J by 3 bases, with 2 bases of the junction left unmatched. As DNA, the CDR3 is TGTGCCAGCAGCTTCCGACTAGCGGGAGGGACAGATACGCAGTATTTT. Translation: CASSFRLAGGTDTQYF.

The chain's CDR3 is CASSESSANQPQHF. CDR3 in DNA: TGTGCCAGCAGTGAGAGTTCGGCAAATCAGCCCCAGCATTTT. This chain uses TRBV2 with TRBJ1-5; D is unclear. Germline loops: CDR1 SNHLY, CDR2 FYNNEI. The CDR3 runs to 14 residues. V lost 3 bases to trimming and J lost 4 bases, with 10 bases between them.

About this clone: The same CDR3 is also encoded by other DNA sequences in this sample. The chain joins TRBV28 to TRBJ1-1; no definite D call. The CDR3 is made up of 11 amino acids. The V gene lost 6 bases and the J gene lost 2 bases, with 4 bases spanning the gap. Per the germline V gene, CDR1 is MDHEN and CDR2 is SYDVKM. This CDR3 reads CASRQNTEAFF. For the CDR3, the DNA is TGTGCCAGCAGGCAAAACACTGAAGCTTTCTTT.

This chain uses TRBV11-3 with TRBJ2-6; 9 nucleotides line up with TRBD1. The CDR3 has 14 residues. With 5 bases clipped from V and 10 bases from J, the junction kept 6 bases outside the gene matches. CDR1 and CDR2 from the germline V gene are SGHNT and YENEEA. This CDR3 reads CASSNAGTGNVLTF. CDR3 DNA: TGTGCCAGCAGCAACGCCGGGACAGGGAACGTCCTGACTTTC.

V is TRBV5-4 and J is TRBJ1-2; D gene uncertain. V lost 4 bases, J lost 5 bases, and 12 bases lay in between. CDR3 length equals 13 residues. Germline CDR1 SGHNT, CDR2 YYREEE (reference sequence). CDR3 nucleotides: TGTGCCAGCAGCCCCTCGGTAGGGTATGGCTACACCTTC. This translates into CASSPSVGYGYTF.

The chain is built from TRBV7-2 and TRBJ2-1; 10 bases match TRBD1. J gave up 8 bases and V 7 bases, and 8 bases lay outside the gene matches. This CDR3 is built from 14 residues. The germline V gene has CDR1 SGHTA and CDR2 FQGNSA. CDR3 sequence: CASIPGQGFYEQFF. CDR3 nucleotides: TGTGCCAGCATCCCGGGACAGGGGTTTTATGAGCAGTTCTTC.

This clone was counted a few times. The chain couples TRBV7-8 to TRBJ2-5; 13 nucleotides match TRBD2. With V trimmed by 4 bases and J by 4 bases, 15 bases remained unmatched. From germline, CDR1 is SGHVS and CDR2 FQNEAQ. The CDR3 sequence is 19 residues long. In DNA, the CDR3 is TGTGCCAGCAGCTCCCGGACTAGCGGGAGACTTGTATTGAGAGAGACCCAGTACTTC. It encodes CASSSRTSGRLVLRETQYF.